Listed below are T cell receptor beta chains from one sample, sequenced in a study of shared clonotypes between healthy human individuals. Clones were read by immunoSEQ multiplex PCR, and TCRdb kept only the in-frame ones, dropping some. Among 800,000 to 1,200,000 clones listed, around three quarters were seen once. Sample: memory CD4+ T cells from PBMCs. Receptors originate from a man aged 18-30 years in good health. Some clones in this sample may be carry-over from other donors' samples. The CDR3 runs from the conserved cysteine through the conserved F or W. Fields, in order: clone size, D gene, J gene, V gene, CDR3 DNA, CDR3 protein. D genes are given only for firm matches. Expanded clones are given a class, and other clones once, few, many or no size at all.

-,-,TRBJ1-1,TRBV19,TGTGCCATTGGGACGGGGAACAGTGAAGCTTTCTTT,CAIGTGNSEAFF
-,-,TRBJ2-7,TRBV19,TGTGCCAGTAGTATGGGAGTATCAGTTACCTCCTACGAGCAGTACTTC,CASSMGVSVTSYEQYF
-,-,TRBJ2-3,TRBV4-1,TGCGCCAGCAGCCAAGATCCTCGCGCAGATACGCAGTATTTT,CASSQDPRADTQYF
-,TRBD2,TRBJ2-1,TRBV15,TGTGCCACCAGCAGACAAAGCGGGACCTACAATGAGCAGTTCTTC,CATSRQSGTYNEQFF
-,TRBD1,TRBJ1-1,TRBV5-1,TGCGCCAGCAGCGGGGGACAGGGGGTATTGACTGAAGCTTTCTTT,CASSGGQGVLTEAFF
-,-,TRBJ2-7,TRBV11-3,TGTGCCAGCAGCTTAGAACCACAAGGCAGGGCCTACGAGCAGTACTTC,CASSLEPQGRAYEQYF
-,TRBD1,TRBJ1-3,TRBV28,TGTGCCAGCAGTGATACAGGGGCTGGAAACACCATATATTTT,CASSDTGAGNTIYF
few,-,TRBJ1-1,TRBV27,TGTGCCACCCCAACCCAGCCCCAGAACACTGAAGCTTTCTTT,CATPTQPQNTEAFF
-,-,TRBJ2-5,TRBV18,TGTGCCAGCTCACCACCAGGGGGTGAGACCCAGTACTTC,CASSPPGGETQYF
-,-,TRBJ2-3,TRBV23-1,TGCGCCAGCAGTCAACAGGTAGGGGACACAGATACGCAGTATTTT,CASSQQVGDTDTQYF
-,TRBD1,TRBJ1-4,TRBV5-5,TGTGCCAGCAGCGGGGGACAGGGCTATGAAAAACTGTTTTTT,CASSGGQGYEKLFF
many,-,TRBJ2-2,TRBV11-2,TGTGCCAGCAGCCCCCGGGGGCTGTACACCGGGGAGCTGTTTTTT,CASSPRGLYTGELFF
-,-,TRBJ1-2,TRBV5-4,TGTGCCAGCAGTACTCCACTGGCTAACTATGGCTACACCTTC,CASSTPLANYGYTF
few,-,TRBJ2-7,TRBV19,TGTGCCAGTAGTATAGGCTTACTAGACGAGCAGTACTTC,CASSIGLLDEQYF
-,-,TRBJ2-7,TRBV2,TGTGCCAGCAGTGCCGGGGCGTGGGGGTACGAGCAGTACTTC,CASSAGAWGYEQYF
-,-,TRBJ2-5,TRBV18,TGTGCCAGCTCTCCAGCCCGGGGGTCGGAGACCCAGTACTTC,CASSPARGSETQYF
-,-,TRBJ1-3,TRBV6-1,TGTGCCAGCAGCGTCAGCCGTTCGCAGGGAAACACCATATATTTT,CASSVSRSQGNTIYF
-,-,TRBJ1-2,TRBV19,TGTGCCAGTAGTTCGCCCTCTGGGGGGGCCCTAAACTATGGCTACACCTTC,CASSSPSGGALNYGYTF
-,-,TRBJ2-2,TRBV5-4,TGTGCCAGCAGCTTGGCCGACCGGGTCACCGGGGAGCTGTTTTTT,CASSLADRVTGELFF
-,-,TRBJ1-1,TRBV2,TGTGCCAGCAGTGAATTTTTTCAGGGTACAGCTTTCTTT,CASSEFFQGTAFF